These T cell receptor beta chains were read from a single sample in a study of cytomegalovirus exposure and HLA in healthy donors. The assay was immunoSEQ multiplex PCR, and TCRdb's table has in-frame clones only and misses some. The sample contains more than 85,000 clones, approximately 80% of which appear only once. The sequenced sample was PBMCs. The receptors shown here come from a man aged 30 to 39 in good health and CMV-seropositive. Each CDR3 is given with its conserved first and last residue. A D gene is named only where the DNA matches it firmly. Some rows have no size entry. The others give once, few or many, or a class for an expanded clone.

v_gene: TRBV15; abundance: .; j_gene: TRBJ2-1; d_gene: .; CDR3nt: TGTGCCACCAGCATCCGGACAGAAACCTACAATGAGCAGTTCTTC; CDR3aa: CATSIRTETYNEQFF
v_gene: TRBV18; abundance: .; j_gene: TRBJ2-5; d_gene: .; CDR3nt: TGTGCCAGCTCACCAAGGACAGAAGAGACCCAGTACTTC; CDR3aa: CASSPRTEETQYF
v_gene: TRBV7-2; abundance: .; j_gene: TRBJ2-7; d_gene: TRBD2; CDR3nt: TGTGCCAGCAGCCCCGCTAGCGGGGGGAAATTTGAGCAGTACTTC; CDR3aa: CASSPASGGKFEQYF
v_gene: TRBV5-1; abundance: .; j_gene: TRBJ2-7; d_gene: TRBD2; CDR3nt: TGCGCCAGCAGCTTGGGACTAGCGGGGGGAAAAGAGCAGTACTTC; CDR3aa: CASSLGLAGGKEQYF
v_gene: TRBV11-3; abundance: .; j_gene: TRBJ1-6; d_gene: TRBD1; CDR3nt: TGTGCCAGCAGCGCCCCCGGGACAGCTAATTCACCCCTCCACTTT; CDR3aa: CASSAPGTANSPLHF
v_gene: TRBV28; abundance: .; j_gene: TRBJ1-1; d_gene: TRBD1; CDR3nt: TGTGCCAGCAGTTTACCCGGGACAGGGGGAAAGGCTTTCTTT; CDR3aa: CASSLPGTGGKAFF
v_gene: TRBV7-8; abundance: few; j_gene: TRBJ2-3; d_gene: .; CDR3nt: TGTGCCAGCAGCGTCGCCGTCGGGACTAGCACAGATACGCAGTATTTT; CDR3aa: CASSVAVGTSTDTQYF
v_gene: TRBV12-5; abundance: few; j_gene: TRBJ1-1; d_gene: .; CDR3nt: TGTGCTAGTGGTTTGGGGACCGTGGGAGCTGAAGCTTTCTTT; CDR3aa: CASGLGTVGAEAFF
v_gene: TRBV19; abundance: .; j_gene: TRBJ1-2; d_gene: TRBD1; CDR3nt: TGTGCCAGTACCGGGACAGGCAGCTATGGCTACACCTTC; CDR3aa: CASTGTGSYGYTF
v_gene: TRBV7-3; abundance: .; j_gene: TRBJ2-5; d_gene: TRBD1; CDR3nt: TGTGCCAGCAGCCCCAACGGGGACAGAGAGACCCAGTACTTC; CDR3aa: CASSPNGDRETQYF
v_gene: TRBV23-1; abundance: .; j_gene: TRBJ2-1; d_gene: .; CDR3nt: TGCGCCAGCAGATCATTGCGGTCTAGCAGGAGTAAAGGCCCCCAGTTCTTC; CDR3aa: CASRSLRSSRSKGPQFF
v_gene: TRBV25-1; abundance: few; j_gene: TRBJ1-1; d_gene: .; CDR3nt: TGTGCCAGCAGTGAATTTGGCAGGGTGGCCACTGAAGCTTTCTTT; CDR3aa: CASSEFGRVATEAFF
v_gene: TRBV7-3; abundance: once; j_gene: TRBJ2-3; d_gene: TRBD1; CDR3nt: TGTGCCAGCAGCTTATCCGGGACAGGGGTAGATACGCAGTATTTT; CDR3aa: CASSLSGTGVDTQYF
v_gene: TRBV7-9; abundance: .; j_gene: TRBJ1-6; d_gene: .; CDR3nt: TGTGCCAGCAGCTTAGCGGGGCGGGACTCGGGGTATAATTCACCCCTCCACTTT; CDR3aa: CASSLAGRDSGYNSPLHF
v_gene: TRBV1; abundance: .; j_gene: TRBJ1-1; d_gene: .; CDR3nt: TGCACCAGCAGCCAAGATTGGAGAAGGGGCTACACTGAAGCTTTCTTT; CDR3aa: CTSSQDWRRGYTEAFF